The entry below describes one TCR beta chain. The antigen remains unidentified. Germline V gives CDR1 KGHSH, CDR2 LQKENI. The CDR3 length is 15 residues. Trimming left V 3 bases short and J 8 bases short, with 16 bases between. The data were taken from a study of cytomegalovirus exposure and HLA in healthy donors. Overall study: As an earlier analysis found, roughly 180 million T cells yielded some 120 million unique TCR beta sequences.

Researchers ran the PCR with 60 Vbeta and 13 Jbeta primers. Some clones are missing from TCRdb's copy, which holds only in-frame ones; the method was immunoSEQ multiplex PCR. The sample contains 150,000 to 200,000 clones, 60% to 85% of which appear only once. Overall study results and limits: Per a prior analysis, the majority of TCR beta V segments were productive roughly 90% or roughly 30% of the time.

Sequencing was carried out using PBMCs. The TCR comes from a man in his late teens or twenties in good health and CMV-seronegative. This sequence joins TRBV18 and TRBJ1-4; possible D gene TRBD1, 6 bases. CDR3 coding DNA: TGTGCCAGCTCACCCCCGGGACAATCCGCAGAAAAACTGTTTTTT. This gives the protein CASSPPGQSAEKLFF.